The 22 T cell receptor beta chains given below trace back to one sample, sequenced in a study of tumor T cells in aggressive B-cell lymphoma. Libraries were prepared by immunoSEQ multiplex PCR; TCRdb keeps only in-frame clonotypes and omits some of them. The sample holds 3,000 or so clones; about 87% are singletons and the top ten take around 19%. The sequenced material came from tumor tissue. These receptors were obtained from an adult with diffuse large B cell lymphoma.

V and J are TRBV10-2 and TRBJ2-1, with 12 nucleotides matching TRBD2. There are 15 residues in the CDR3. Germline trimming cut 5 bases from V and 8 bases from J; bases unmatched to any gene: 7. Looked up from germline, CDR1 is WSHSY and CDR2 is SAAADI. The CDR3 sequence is CASSPGTSGLDEQFF. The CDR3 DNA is TGCGCCAGCAGTCCCGGGACTAGCGGGTTGGATGAGCAGTTCTTC.

CDR3 nucleotides: TGTGCCAGCAGCTTAGGGAGGGGCTCGCGGGGCTACACCTTC. Its protein product is CASSLGRGSRGYTF. The rearrangement links TRBV11-2 to TRBJ1-2, with a weak D call TRBD1 (5 bases). Germline CDR1 is SGHAT and CDR2 is FQNNGV. Between the trimmed V and J ends, which lost 1 base and 8 bases, there was a span of 14 bases. The CDR3 spans 14 residues. Full variable domain (remainder filled in from reference TRBV11-2 and TRBJ1-2): EAGVAQSPRYKIIEKRQSVAFWCNPISGHATLYWYQQILGQGPKLLIQFQNNGVVDDSQLPKDRFSAERLKGVDSTLKIQPAKLEDSAVYLCASSLGRGSRGYTFGSGTRLTVV.

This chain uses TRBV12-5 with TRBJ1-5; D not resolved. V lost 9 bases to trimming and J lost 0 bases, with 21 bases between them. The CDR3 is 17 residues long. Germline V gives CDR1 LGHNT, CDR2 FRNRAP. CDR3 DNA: TGTGCTAGCGCGCTTAGTCTGGACGGGGATAGCAATCAGCCCCAGCATTTT. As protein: CASALSLDGDSNQPQHF.

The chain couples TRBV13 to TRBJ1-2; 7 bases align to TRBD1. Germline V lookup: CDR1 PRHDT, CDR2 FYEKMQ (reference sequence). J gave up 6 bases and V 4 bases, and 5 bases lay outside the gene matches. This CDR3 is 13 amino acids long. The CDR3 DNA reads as TGTGCCAGCAGCTCCGGGACAGTGCATGGCTACACCTTC. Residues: CASSSGTVHGYTF.

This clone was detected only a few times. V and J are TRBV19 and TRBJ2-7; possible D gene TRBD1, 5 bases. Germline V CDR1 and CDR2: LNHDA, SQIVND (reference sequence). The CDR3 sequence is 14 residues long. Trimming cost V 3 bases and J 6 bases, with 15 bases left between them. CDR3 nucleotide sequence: TGTGCCAGTAGTATGGACACTGGGATCGTCGAGCAGTACTTC. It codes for CASSMDTGIVEQYF.

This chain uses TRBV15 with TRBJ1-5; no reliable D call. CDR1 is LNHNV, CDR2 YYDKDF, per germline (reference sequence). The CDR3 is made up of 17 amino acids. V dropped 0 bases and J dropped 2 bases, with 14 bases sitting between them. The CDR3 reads CATSRDRGRNGNQPQHF. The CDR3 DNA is TGTGCCACCAGCAGAGATAGAGGCAGAAACGGCAATCAGCCCCAGCATTTT.

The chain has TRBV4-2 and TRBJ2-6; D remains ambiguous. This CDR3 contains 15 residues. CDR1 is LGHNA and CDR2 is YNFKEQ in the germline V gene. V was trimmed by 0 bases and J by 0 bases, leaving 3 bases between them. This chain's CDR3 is CASSQDSSGANVLTF. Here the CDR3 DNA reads TGTGCCAGCAGCCAAGACAGCTCTGGGGCCAACGTCCTGACTTTC.

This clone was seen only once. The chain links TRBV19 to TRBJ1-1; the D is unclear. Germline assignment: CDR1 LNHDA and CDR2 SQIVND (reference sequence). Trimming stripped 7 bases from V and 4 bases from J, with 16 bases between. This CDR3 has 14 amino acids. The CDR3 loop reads CASTLTSLITEAFF. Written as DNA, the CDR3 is TGTGCCAGTACCTTGACAAGCTTGATCACTGAAGCTTTCTTT.

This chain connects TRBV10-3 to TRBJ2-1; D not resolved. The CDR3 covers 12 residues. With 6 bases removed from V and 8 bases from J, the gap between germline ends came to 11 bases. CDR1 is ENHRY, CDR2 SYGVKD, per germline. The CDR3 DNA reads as TGTGCCATCAGGAGGAACTTAGATGAGCAGTTCTTC. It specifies CAIRRNLDEQFF.

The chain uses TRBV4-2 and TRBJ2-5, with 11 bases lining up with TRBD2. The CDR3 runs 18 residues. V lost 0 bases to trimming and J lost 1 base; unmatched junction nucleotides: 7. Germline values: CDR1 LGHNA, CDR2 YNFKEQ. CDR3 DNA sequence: TGTGCCAGCAGCCAAGACTTAGCGGGAGGGCCCTCCCAAGAGACCCAGTACTTC. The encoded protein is CASSQDLAGGPSQETQYF.

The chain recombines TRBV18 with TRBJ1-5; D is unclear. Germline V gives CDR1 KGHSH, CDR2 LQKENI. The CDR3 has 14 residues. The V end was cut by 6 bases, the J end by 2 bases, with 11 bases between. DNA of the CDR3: TGTGCCAGCTCCCCCGGGGAGGGCAATCAGCCCCAGCATTTT. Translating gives CASSPGEGNQPQHF.

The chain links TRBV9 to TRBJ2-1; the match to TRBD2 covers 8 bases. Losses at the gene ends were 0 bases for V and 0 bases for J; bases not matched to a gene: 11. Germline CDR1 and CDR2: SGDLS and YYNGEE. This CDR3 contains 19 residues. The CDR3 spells CASSVEGGLSGSSYNEQFF. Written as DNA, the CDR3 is TGTGCCAGCAGCGTAGAGGGGGGTTTAAGCGGGAGCTCCTACAATGAGCAGTTCTTC.

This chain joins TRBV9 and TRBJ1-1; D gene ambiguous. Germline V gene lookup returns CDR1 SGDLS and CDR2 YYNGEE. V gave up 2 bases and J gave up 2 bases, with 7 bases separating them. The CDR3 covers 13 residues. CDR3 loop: CASSVQANTEAFF. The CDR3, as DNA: TGTGCCAGCAGCGTGCAGGCTAACACTGAAGCTTTCTTT.

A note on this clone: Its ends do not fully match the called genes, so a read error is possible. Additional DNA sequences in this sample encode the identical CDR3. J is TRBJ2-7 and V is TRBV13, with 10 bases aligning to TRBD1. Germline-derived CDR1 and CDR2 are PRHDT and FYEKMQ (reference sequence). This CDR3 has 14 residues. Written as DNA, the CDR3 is TGTGCCAGCAGCGGAGGACAGGGGGTCTACGAACAGTACTTC. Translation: CASSGGQGVYEQYF.

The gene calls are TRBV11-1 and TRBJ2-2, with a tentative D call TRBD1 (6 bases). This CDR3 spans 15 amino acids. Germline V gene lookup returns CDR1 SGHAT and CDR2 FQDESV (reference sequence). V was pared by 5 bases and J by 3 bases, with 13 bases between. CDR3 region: CASSPGQRHTGELFF. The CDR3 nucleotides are TGTGCCAGCAGCCCAGGACAGCGGCACACCGGGGAGCTGTTTTTT.

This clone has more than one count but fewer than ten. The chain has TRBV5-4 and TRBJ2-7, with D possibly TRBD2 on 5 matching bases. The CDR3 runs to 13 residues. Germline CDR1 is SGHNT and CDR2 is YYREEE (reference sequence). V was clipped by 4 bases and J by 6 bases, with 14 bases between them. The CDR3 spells CASSLDLYSEQYF. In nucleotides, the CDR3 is TGTGCCAGCAGCCTGGACTTGTACTCCGAGCAGTACTTC.

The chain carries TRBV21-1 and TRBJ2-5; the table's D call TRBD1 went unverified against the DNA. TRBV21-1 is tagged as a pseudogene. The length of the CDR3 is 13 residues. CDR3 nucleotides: TGTGCCAGCAGACTGACAGGACAAGAGACCCAGTACTTC. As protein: CASRLTGQETQYF.

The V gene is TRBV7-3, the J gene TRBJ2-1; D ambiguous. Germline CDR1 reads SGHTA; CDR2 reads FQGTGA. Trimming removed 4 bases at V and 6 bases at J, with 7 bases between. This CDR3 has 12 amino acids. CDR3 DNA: TGTGCCAGCAGCTCTGGGCTCAATGAGCAGTTCTTC. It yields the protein CASSSGLNEQFF.

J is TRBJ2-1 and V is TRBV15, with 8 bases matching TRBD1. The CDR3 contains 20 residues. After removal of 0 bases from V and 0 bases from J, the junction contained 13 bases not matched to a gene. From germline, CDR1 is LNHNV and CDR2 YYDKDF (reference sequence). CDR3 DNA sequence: TGTGCCACCAGCAGAGATCTGGCAATCATTACAGGGGGCTCCTACAATGAGCAGTTCTTC. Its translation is CATSRDLAIITGGSYNEQFF. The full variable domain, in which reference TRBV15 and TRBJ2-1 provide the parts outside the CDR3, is DAMVIQNPRYQVTQFGKPVTLSCSQTLNHNVMYWYQQKSSQAPKLLFHYYDKDFNNEADTPDNFQSRRPNTSFCFLDIRSPGLGDTAMYLCATSRDLAIITGGSYNEQFFGPGTRLTVL.

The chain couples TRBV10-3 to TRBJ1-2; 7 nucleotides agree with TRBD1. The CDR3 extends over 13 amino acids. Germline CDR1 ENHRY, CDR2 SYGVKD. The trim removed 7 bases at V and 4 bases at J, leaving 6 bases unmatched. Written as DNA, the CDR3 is TGTGCCATCACAACAGGGGTGGGCTATGGCTACACCTTC. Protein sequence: CAITTGVGYGYTF.

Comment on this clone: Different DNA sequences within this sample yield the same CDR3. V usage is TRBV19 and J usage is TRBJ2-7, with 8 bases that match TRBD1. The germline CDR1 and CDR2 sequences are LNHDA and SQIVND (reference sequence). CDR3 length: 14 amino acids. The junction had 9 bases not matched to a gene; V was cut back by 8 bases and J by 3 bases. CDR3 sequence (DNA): TGTGCCAGTTCTCAGACAGGGACAGGCTACGAGCAGTACTTC. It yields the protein CASSQTGTGYEQYF.

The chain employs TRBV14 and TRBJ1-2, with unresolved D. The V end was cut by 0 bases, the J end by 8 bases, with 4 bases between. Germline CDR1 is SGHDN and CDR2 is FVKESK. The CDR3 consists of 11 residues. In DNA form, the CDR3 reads TGTGCCAGCAGCCAAGATCAAGGCTACACCTTC. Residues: CASSQDQGYTF.